Each of the 13 T cell receptor beta chains below was sequenced from the same sample in a study of T cell responses to AZD1222 COVID-19 vaccine. Libraries were prepared by immunoSEQ multiplex PCR; TCRdb keeps only in-frame clonotypes and omits some of them. The sample shows around 140,000 clones, approximately 95% of them seen only once. The starting material was peripheral blood, obtained on day 0 of MenACWY control vaccination. These receptors were taken from an adult in good health.

The chain uses TRBV3-1 (or the pseudogene TRBV3-2) and TRBJ1-1, with a tentative D call TRBD1 (5 bases). CDR1 LGHDT and CDR2 YNNKEL come from the germline V gene (reference sequence). The CDR3 covers 17 residues. V shed 4 bases and J shed 1 base, with 19 bases lying between them. CDR3 protein: CASSPRWGLRKNTEAFF. The CDR3 DNA reads as TGTGCCAGCAGCCCCCGGTGGGGGTTAAGGAAGAACACTGAAGCTTTCTTT.

This chain uses TRBV3-1 (or the pseudogene TRBV3-2) with TRBJ1-2; 9 nucleotides agree with TRBD1. The CDR3 consists of 14 residues. V lost 4 bases and J lost 7; bases outside the gene matches: 7. Germline CDR1 and CDR2: LGHDT and YNNKEL (reference sequence). The CDR3 DNA is TGTGCCAGCAGCCTAACAGGGGGCTCTGGTGGCTACACCTTC. This gives the protein CASSLTGGSGGYTF.

The V and J genes are TRBV28 and TRBJ1-5; D unclear. The CDR3 sequence is 12 residues long. V was pared by 6 bases and J by 10 bases, with 13 bases between. The V gene's germline CDR1 is MDHEN and CDR2 SYDVKM. The CDR3 is CASSLKSPPQHF. The CDR3 DNA is TGTGCCAGCAGCTTAAAATCCCCACCCCAGCATTTT. Drawing the rest from reference TRBV28 and TRBJ1-5, the complete variable domain is DVKVTQSSRYLVKRTGEKVFLECVQDMDHENMFWYRQDPGLGLRLIYFSYDVKMKEKGDIPEGYSVSREKKERFSLILESASTNQTSMYLCASSLKSPPQHFGDGTRLSIL.

The genes are TRBV12-3 or TRBV12-4 and TRBJ1-1; D not resolved. This CDR3 has 12 amino acids. V dropped 6 bases and J dropped 3 bases, with 8 bases sitting between them. In DNA form, the CDR3 reads TGTGCCAGCAGCCACTGGGACACTGAAGCTTTCTTT. This sequence encodes CASSHWDTEAFF.

The sample holds one count of this clone. The rearrangement uses TRBV24-1 and TRBJ2-3; the D is unclear. The CDR3 has 13 residues. Germline loops: CDR1 KGHDR, CDR2 SFDVKD. V was pared by 4 bases and J by 0 bases, with 4 bases between. The CDR3 is CATSDTSTDTQYF. The CDR3 nucleotides are TGTGCCACCAGTGACACTAGCACAGATACGCAGTATTTT.

In its sample, this clone was seen once. The chain employs TRBV24-1 and TRBJ2-7; D uncertain. The CDR3 loop spans 13 amino acids. Per the germline V gene, CDR1 is KGHDR and CDR2 is SFDVKD. Trimming cost V 4 bases and J 0 bases, with 6 bases left between them. Here the CDR3 DNA reads TGTGCCACCAGTGAGGCGAGCTCCTACGAGCAGTACTTC. Encoded protein: CATSEASSYEQYF.

The chain couples TRBV6-6 to TRBJ1-5; D not resolved. This CDR3 contains 14 residues. The germline gives CDR1 MNHNY, CDR2 SVGAGI (reference sequence). V shed 3 bases and J shed 2 bases, with 8 bases lying between them. CDR3 bases: TGTGCCAGCAGTTATGCGGACCGCAATCAGCCCCAGCATTTT. Its protein is CASSYADRNQPQHF.

The rearrangement uses TRBV28 and TRBJ2-1, with 11 bases aligning to TRBD2. V was pared by 4 bases and J by 3 bases, with 5 bases of the junction left unmatched. The CDR3 runs 16 residues. Looked up from germline, CDR1 is MDHEN and CDR2 is SYDVKM. CDR3 loop: CASSSPGLAVYNEQFF. CDR3 bases: TGTGCCAGCAGTTCGCCGGGACTAGCGGTCTACAATGAGCAGTTCTTC.

V gene TRBV24-1 combines with J gene TRBJ1-1; 9 nucleotides line up with TRBD1. The CDR3 runs 14 residues. With V trimmed by 7 bases and J by 2 bases, 4 bases remained unmatched. Germline assignment: CDR1 KGHDR and CDR2 SFDVKD. The CDR3 reads CATRGQGENTEAFF. The CDR3 DNA is TGTGCCACCAGGGGACAGGGAGAAAACACTGAAGCTTTCTTT.

This rearrangement joins TRBV19 to TRBJ1-2, with 10 bases lining up with TRBD1. There are 16 residues in the CDR3. Germline V gene sequence: CDR1 LNHDA, CDR2 SQIVND (reference sequence). V trimming: 6 bases; J trimming: 2 bases; junction bases outside the gene matches: 9. The DNA of the CDR3 is TGTGCCAGTAGCCTTGACAGGGGGCGAGTGAACTATGGCTACACCTTC. It translates to CASSLDRGRVNYGYTF.

The J gene is TRBJ2-3, the V gene TRBV3-1 (or the pseudogene TRBV3-2), with TRBD2 as a possible D gene (5 bases). Germline CDR1 is LGHDT and CDR2 is YNNKEL (reference sequence). The CDR3 length is 15 residues. Trimming shortened V by 1 base and J by 2 bases, and 10 bases separated the two germline ends. CDR3 sequence: CASSQGGRDTDTQYF. CDR3 in DNA: TGTGCCAGCAGCCAAGGAGGGCGAGACACAGATACGCAGTATTTT.

This clone has a single count. This sequence joins TRBV6-2 or TRBV6-3 and TRBJ2-5, with D maybe TRBD1 (6 bases). Germline V gene lookup returns CDR1 MNHEY and CDR2 SVGEGT. The germline V and J ends were trimmed by 5 bases and 5 bases, with 9 bases remaining between them. This CDR3 region has 12 residues. This chain's CDR3 is CASSNRVETQYF. DNA of the CDR3: TGTGCCAGCAGTAACAGGGTTGAGACCCAGTACTTC.

This clone has more than one count but fewer than ten. V usage is TRBV23-1 and J usage is TRBJ2-2, with D possibly matching TRBD2 (6 bases). TRBV23-1 is assigned to the ORF class and has an uncertain function. CDR3 length: 17 residues. Trimming pared 1 base from V and 3 bases from J, leaving 15 bases between. The CDR3 nucleotides read TGCGCCAGCAGTCAATTGGAGGGGAATCTGTACACCGGGGAGCTGTTTTTT. Translation: CASSQLEGNLYTGELFF.